This T cell receptor (beta chain) was documented in a study of blood T cells in healthy people across ages. The study, taken as a whole, reports: CMV infection status of these donors was not known. Because sorting was not performed, PBMCs prevented conclusive naive versus antigen-experienced comparison.

A second PCR of 7 to 11 cycles used a sample-barcoded 5' primer and a J-beta primer mix. Each cDNA molecule carried a tag from a template-switch adaptor that contained 12 random nucleotides. TCRdb called the 5' RACE reads again in MiXCR, with one record for every CDR3 protein. The sample contains about 1.1 million distinct CDR3 sequences, about two fifths of which appear only once. Details on this clonotype: Its specificity is unknown.

No fewer than 7 million PBMCs went into each sample. V was pared by 1 base and J by 4 bases, with 10 bases between. Germline V gives CDR1 SGHTA, CDR2 FQGNSA. The CDR3 has 14 amino acids. The material sequenced was blood. This TCR was recovered from a man between 18 and 35 years old in good health. The chain links TRBV7-2 to TRBJ2-5, with D possibly being TRBD1 or TRBD2 (5 bases each). The CDR3 DNA reads as TGTGCCAGCAGCTTAGGAGGGGCGGGAGAGACCCAGTACTTC. As protein: CASSLGGAGETQYF.